Listed here are 32 T cell receptor beta chains from one sample, sequenced in a study of identical twins. TCRdb re-called the 5' RACE reads through MiXCR, storing one row per CDR3 protein. The sample lists about 700,000 distinct CDR3 sequences, 8.5% to 9.5% occurring once. Another study also made use of these data, one on yellow fever vaccine responses in identical twins.

The specimen was PBMCs. These receptors were obtained from a woman younger than 35 in good health.

The chain combines TRBV5-1 with TRBJ2-2; TRBD1 matches 7 bases. CDR1 and CDR2 (germline): SGHRS, YFSETQ. J was trimmed by 1 base and V by 4 bases; bases with no gene match: 7. The CDR3 is 16 amino acids. The chain's CDR3 is CASSLGQLRNTGELFF. CDR3 coding DNA: TGCGCCAGCAGCCTGGGACAGCTGCGGAACACCGGGGAGCTGTTTTTT.

The chain joins TRBV11-2 to TRBJ2-7; 11 positions match TRBD1. The germline CDR1 and CDR2 sequences are SGHAT and FQNNGV. This CDR3 has 17 amino acids. Trimming removed 2 bases from V and 1 base from J; junction bases left unmatched: 7. CDR3 DNA sequence: TGTGCCAGCAGCTTACGGACAGGGGGCCCTTTTTCCTACGAGCAGTACTTC. This codes for CASSLRTGGPFSYEQYF.

The V call is TRBV11-2, the J call TRBJ2-7; TRBD2 agrees at 12 bases. V lost 0 bases and J lost 5; bases outside the gene matches: 11. Germline CDR1 SGHAT, CDR2 FQNNGV. The CDR3 consists of 18 residues. The CDR3 DNA sequence: TGTGCCAGCAGCTTAGAGGAACCGACTAGCGGGAGCTTCCACGAGCAGTACTTC. This translates into CASSLEEPTSGSFHEQYF.

The chain combines TRBV29-1 with TRBJ2-7; 10 positions match TRBD2. Germline V gene data show CDR1 as SQVTM and CDR2 as ANQGSEA. Trimming took 2 bases from V and 3 from J; bases not matched to a gene: 10. CDR3 length: 16 amino acids. The chain's CDR3 is CSVELAGEDRGYEQYF. CDR3 nucleotides: TGCAGCGTTGAACTAGCGGGAGAGGATCGAGGCTACGAGCAGTACTTC.

This clonotype has at least ten counts. This chain links TRBV4-2 with TRBJ2-1; tentative D call: TRBD2 (5 bases). CDR1 LGHNA and CDR2 YNFKEQ come from the germline V gene. With 0 bases removed from V and 0 bases from J, the gap between germline ends came to 9 bases. The CDR3 consists of 16 residues. The CDR3 DNA reads TGTGCCAGCAGCCAAGAACCGGGGAGCTCCTACAATGAGCAGTTCTTC. Its protein is CASSQEPGSSYNEQFF.

The CDR3 spells CASSLVRSGGSRETQYF. The CDR3 coding sequence is TGTGCCAGCAGCTTAGTCAGGAGTGGCGGGAGTCGAGAGACCCAGTACTTC. This chain connects TRBV7-2 to TRBJ2-5; 7 positions match TRBD2. Germline values: CDR1 SGHTA, CDR2 FQGNSA. The CDR3 is made up of 17 amino acids. V gave up 1 base and J gave up 4 bases; unmatched junction bases: 12.

This clonotype has more than one count but fewer than ten. The genes are TRBV15 and TRBJ2-1; D assignment may be TRBD1 or TRBD2 (5 bases each). The germline gives CDR1 LNHNV, CDR2 YYDKDF (reference sequence). This CDR3 region has 15 residues. Trimming removed 7 bases from V and 0 bases from J, with 13 bases in between. This CDR3 is CATNRDQSSYNEQFF. The CDR3 nucleotides are TGTGCCACCAACCGGGACCAGAGCTCCTACAATGAGCAGTTCTTC.

Only a few counts were recorded for this clonotype. The J gene is TRBJ2-5, the V gene TRBV27; a weak D match, TRBD1 (5 bases). The V and J ends lost 5 bases and 4 bases respectively, with 14 bases between them. From germline, CDR1 is MNHEY and CDR2 SMNVEV (reference sequence). CDR3 length: 14 residues. CDR3 residues: CASSGWTTGETQYF. As DNA, the CDR3 is TGTGCCAGCAGTGGATGGACAACGGGAGAGACCCAGTACTTC.

The table lists this clonotype with a few counts. The chain links TRBV14 to TRBJ2-3, with TRBD2 identical over 13 bases. Germline V CDR1 and CDR2: SGHDN, FVKESK. Unmatched junction bases numbered 6, after V lost 6 bases and J lost 3 bases. The CDR3 length is 16 residues. The CDR3 region is CASSSGTSGTTDTQYF. The CDR3 DNA reads TGTGCCAGCAGTTCCGGGACTAGCGGGACGACAGATACGCAGTATTTT.

The rearrangement links TRBV20-1 to TRBJ2-5; either TRBD1 or TRBD2 may fit D (5 bases each). CDR1 and CDR2 from the germline V gene are DFQATT and SNEGSKA (reference sequence). V was shortened by 4 bases and J by 5 bases, with 8 bases between the two germline ends. This CDR3 spans 11 amino acids. The CDR3 region has the DNA TGCAGTGCTACAGAGGGGGAGACCCAGTACTTC. Translating it yields CSATEGETQYF.

In its sample, this clonotype was seen a few times. This sequence joins TRBV18 and TRBJ1-5; D unresolved. The V gene's germline CDR1 is KGHSH and CDR2 LQKENI. The length of the CDR3 is 13 residues. Trimming shortened V by 2 bases and J by 5 bases, and 7 bases separated the two germline ends. The CDR3 nucleotides read TGTGCCAGCTCACCAAGTGAAGATCAGCCCCAGCATTTT. As protein: CASSPSEDQPQHF.

This clonotype occurred a few times. V usage is TRBV7-6 and J usage is TRBJ2-5; 11 bases are a match to TRBD2. The CDR3 is 16 residues long. With 1 base clipped from V and 5 bases from J, the junction kept 6 bases outside the gene matches. Germline V gene data show CDR1 as SGHVS and CDR2 as FNYEAQ. CDR3 in amino acids: CASSLVLAGVGETQYF. CDR3 nucleotides: TGTGCCAGCAGCTTAGTACTAGCGGGGGTAGGGGAGACCCAGTACTTC.

The J gene is TRBJ2-1, the V gene TRBV9; D not resolved. This CDR3 contains 15 residues. CDR1 and CDR2 from the germline V gene are SGDLS and YYNGEE. Trimming stripped 4 bases from V and 1 base from J, with 12 bases between. The CDR3 sequence: CASSYGPRSYNEQFF. The DNA for the CDR3 is TGTGCCAGCAGCTATGGGCCGCGGTCCTACAATGAGCAGTTCTTC.

The chain employs TRBV3-1 and TRBJ2-1; 10 bases fit TRBD2. This CDR3 has 19 residues. Germline trimming cut 4 bases from V and 3 bases from J; bases unmatched to any gene: 15. Germline-derived CDR1 and CDR2 are LGHDT and YNNKEL (reference sequence). The CDR3 nucleotides are TGTGCCAGCAGCCCTACTAGCGGGGCAAACCGAAACCACTACAATGAGCAGTTCTTC. Amino acid sequence: CASSPTSGANRNHYNEQFF.

This clonotype has a count of ten or more. At one end the junction does not follow the germline gene, possibly because of a read error. The chain carries TRBV7-7 and TRBJ2-5; the match to TRBD2 covers 8 bases. The V gene's germline CDR1 is SSHAT and CDR2 FNYEAQ (reference sequence). The length of the CDR3 is 15 residues. CDR3 coding DNA: TGTGCTAGCAGCCCCGGGGGGACTAGCCAAGAGACCCAGTACTTC. This translates into CASSPGGTSQETQYF.

CDR3 sequence reads: CASRQEAGWVGETQYF. CDR3 nucleotide sequence: TGCGCCAGCAGACAAGAAGCAGGGTGGGTTGGAGAGACCCAGTACTTC. The J gene is TRBJ2-5, the V gene TRBV5-1, with TRBD1 as a possible D gene (5 bases). Germline loops: CDR1 SGHRS, CDR2 YFSETQ. V lost 5 bases and J 4 bases, leaving 21 bases between the germline ends. This CDR3 comprises 16 residues. The whole variable domain, remainder taken from reference TRBV5-1 and TRBJ2-5, is KAGVTQTPRYLIKTRGQQVTLSCSPISGHRSVSWYQQTPGQGLQFLFEYFSETQRNKGNFPGRFSGRQFSNSRSEMNVSTLELGDSALYLCASRQEAGWVGETQYFGPGTRLLVL.

This clonotype was observed at least ten times. The chain carries TRBV14 and TRBJ2-3, with 7 bases identical to TRBD1. Germline CDR1 SGHDN, CDR2 FVKESK. V lost 8 bases and J lost 2; bases outside the gene matches: 13. The CDR3 is made up of 16 amino acids. The CDR3 reads CASPGQPFSSTDTQYF. The CDR3 DNA reads TGTGCCAGCCCGGGACAGCCATTTTCCTCCACAGATACGCAGTATTTT. Full variable domain (outside the CDR3, taken from reference TRBV14 and TRBJ2-3): EAGVTQFPSHSVIEKGQTVTLRCDPISGHDNLYWYRRVMGKEIKFLLHFVKESKQDESGMPNNRFLAERTGGTYSTLKVQPAELEDSGVYFCASPGQPFSSTDTQYFGPGTRLTVL.

The sample holds a few counts of this clonotype. This rearrangement joins TRBV6-1 to TRBJ1-1; D is undetermined. Germline V gives CDR1 MNHNS, CDR2 SASEGT. CDR3 length: 14 amino acids. V was pared by 5 bases and J by 4 bases, with 14 bases between. CDR3 sequence: CASSKQNTGTEAFF. DNA of the CDR3: TGTGCCAGCAGTAAACAAAATACGGGCACTGAAGCTTTCTTT.

This clonotype was found once. The chain combines TRBV7-9 with TRBJ2-3; the D is unclear. Germline V CDR1 and CDR2: SEHNR, FQNEAQ (reference sequence). V was clipped by 5 bases and J by 1 base, with 19 bases between them. The CDR3 loop spans 17 amino acids. CDR3 protein: CASSGHPLGPRTDTQYF. The DNA for the CDR3 is TGTGCCAGCAGCGGCCACCCCCTAGGGCCCCGCACAGATACGCAGTATTTT.

The genes are TRBV5-1 and TRBJ2-7; unclear D gene. From germline, CDR1 is SGHRS and CDR2 YFSETQ. The CDR3 runs to 16 residues. With 2 bases removed from V and 0 bases from J, the gap between germline ends came to 15 bases. In DNA, the CDR3 is TGCGCCAGCAGCTTCAACGACGGACCGACCTCCTACGAGCAGTACTTC. Translating gives CASSFNDGPTSYEQYF. Based on the CDR3 plus reference TRBV5-1 and TRBJ2-7, the full variable domain is KAGVTQTPRYLIKTRGQQVTLSCSPISGHRSVSWYQQTPGQGLQFLFEYFSETQRNKGNFPGRFSGRQFSNSRSEMNVSTLELGDSALYLCASSFNDGPTSYEQYFGPGTRLTVT.

This clonotype was counted only a few times. The chain combines TRBV4-3 with TRBJ2-5, with 9 bases lining up with TRBD1. Germline loops: CDR1 LGHNA, CDR2 YSLEER. CDR3 length: 15 amino acids. Unmatched junction bases numbered 5, after V lost 4 bases and J lost 2 bases. CDR3 protein: CASSRGTGKQETQYF. The CDR3 DNA sequence: TGCGCCAGCAGCCGAGGGACAGGGAAACAAGAGACCCAGTACTTC.

The chain carries TRBV28 and TRBJ2-7; D unclear. Germline loops: CDR1 MDHEN, CDR2 SYDVKM. V dropped 2 bases and J dropped 3 bases, with 17 bases sitting between them. The CDR3 consists of 16 residues. The CDR3 bases are TGTGCCAGCAGTTTAGCCCTGCTCGGGTTTCACTACGAGCAGTACTTC. Translated, it gives CASSLALLGFHYEQYF.

V usage is TRBV24-1 and J usage is TRBJ2-7, with D perhaps matching TRBD1 (5 bases). Germline-derived CDR1 and CDR2 are KGHDR and SFDVKD. Between the trimmed V and J ends, which lost 4 bases and 1 base, there was a span of 7 bases. There are 13 residues in the CDR3. The CDR3 sequence: CATSDQGSYEQYF. CDR3 DNA: TGTGCCACCAGTGACCAGGGTTCCTACGAGCAGTACTTC.

This clonotype was detected many times. This rearrangement joins TRBV5-1 to TRBJ2-5; 8 bases are a match to TRBD1. The J segment lost 2 bases and the V segment lost 0 bases, leaving 3 bases of the junction unmatched. The CDR3 totals 15 residues. The V gene's germline CDR1 is SGHRS and CDR2 YFSETQ. The CDR3 bases are TGCGCCAGCAGCTTGGAGGGGACAGGACAAGAGACCCAGTACTTC. Translation gives CASSLEGTGQETQYF.

This clonotype was seen many times. CDR3 sequence reads: CAISESPGLPLGTGELFF. The CDR3 nucleotides read TGTGCCATCAGTGAGTCGCCAGGGCTGCCCCTGGGCACCGGGGAGCTGTTTTTT. The chain carries TRBV10-3 and TRBJ2-2, with D tentatively TRBD1 (5 bases). Trimming cost V 0 bases and J 4 bases, with 18 bases left between them. Germline lookup yields CDR1 ENHRY and CDR2 SYGVKD. This CDR3 spans 18 amino acids.

The sample holds many counts of this clonotype. The rearrangement links TRBV15 to TRBJ2-1; 9 nucleotides align to TRBD1. The V gene end was trimmed by 2 bases and the J gene end by 7 bases; junction bases not matched to a gene: 6. Germline V gene data show CDR1 as LNHNV and CDR2 as YYDKDF (reference sequence). This CDR3 is built from 15 residues. CDR3 sequence (DNA): TGTGCCACCAGCAGACTCGGGACAGGGCGGAATGAGCAGTTCTTC. Translated, it gives CATSRLGTGRNEQFF.

This chain links TRBV4-3 with TRBJ2-5; perhaps TRBD1 as D (5 bases). Germline values: CDR1 LGHNA, CDR2 YSLEER. V lost 0 bases to trimming and J lost 3 bases, with 5 bases between them. The CDR3 loop spans 13 amino acids. For the CDR3, the DNA is TGCGCCAGCAGCCAAGAGACAGAAGAGACCCAGTACTTC. This sequence encodes CASSQETEETQYF.

The chain employs TRBV28 and TRBJ2-3; TRBD2 aligns across 11 bases. This CDR3 has 16 residues. V was pared by 6 bases and J by 4 bases, with 9 bases of the junction left unmatched. Germline V gives CDR1 MDHEN, CDR2 SYDVKM. The CDR3 spells CASSPALAGVSDTQYF. CDR3 nucleotide sequence: TGTGCCAGCAGCCCCGCACTAGCGGGAGTCTCAGATACGCAGTATTTT.

This clonotype has more than one count but fewer than ten. The chain is built from TRBV7-9 and TRBJ1-4; D possibly corresponds to TRBD1 (5 bases). Trimming removed 0 bases at V and 7 bases at J, with 6 bases between. The CDR3 sequence is 13 residues long. Germline V gene lookup returns CDR1 SEHNR and CDR2 FQNEAQ (reference sequence). CDR3 amino acids: CASSLAGAEKLFF. CDR3 bases: TGTGCCAGCAGCTTAGCAGGGGCTGAAAAACTGTTTTTT.

The chain is built from TRBV6-1 and TRBJ2-7, with TRBD2 as a possible D gene (5 bases). Germline assignment: CDR1 MNHNS and CDR2 SASEGT. V was clipped by 6 bases and J by 7 bases, with 19 bases between them. The length of the CDR3 is 14 residues. Here the CDR3 reads CASRQDSNAREQYF. The DNA of the CDR3 is TGTGCCAGCAGGCAGGACTCCAATGCGAGGGAGCAGTACTTC.

The rearrangement links TRBV10-3 to TRBJ2-2; 8 nucleotides line up with TRBD1. This CDR3 is built from 13 residues. CDR1 and CDR2 (germline): ENHRY, SYGVKD. V gave up 6 bases and J gave up 6 bases; unmatched junction bases: 3. Written as DNA, the CDR3 is TGTGCCATCAGGACAGGGGCCCCCGGGGAGCTGTTTTTT. It specifies CAIRTGAPGELFF.

The chain employs TRBV30 and TRBJ2-5; D possibly corresponds to TRBD2 (6 bases). Trimming left V 5 bases short and J 4 bases short, with 11 bases between. This CDR3 is built from 12 residues. Germline V gene lookup returns CDR1 GTSNPN and CDR2 SVGIG (reference sequence). The CDR3: CAWAGTLETQYF. Here the CDR3 DNA reads TGTGCCTGGGCGGGGACTTTAGAGACCCAGTACTTC.